A selection of T cell receptor beta chains follows, all from one sample in a study of long-term antiretroviral therapy in people with HIV. Sequencing used immunoSEQ multiplex PCR; TCRdb keeps in-frame clones, though not all of them. The table shows approximately 19,000 clones, with 79% occurring only once. Sequenced here: unsorted PBMCs, sampled at the start of antiretroviral therapy, before treatment. These receptors originate from a young man with HIV. Both conserved end residues are part of each CDR3. The order of the fields is V gene, J gene, clone size, D gene, CDR3 protein, CDR3 DNA. The D gene is left open where the match is weak. Not every row has a clone size; where given, it reads once, few, many or a size class.

TRBV11-2	TRBJ2-1	NA	TRBD2	CASSLNAGGLGGYEQFF	TGTGCCAGCAGCTTAAACGCGGGGGGCCTAGGGGGATATGAGCAGTTCTTC
TRBV5-4	TRBJ2-7	once	TRBD2	CASSPRGAGVHEQYF	TGTGCCAGCAGCCCCCGCGGGGCGGGAGTACACGAGCAGTACTTC
TRBV7-2	TRBJ1-2	once	TRBD1	CASSTQGGNYGYTF	TGTGCCAGCAGCACACAGGGGGGTAACTATGGCTACACCTTC
TRBV10-3	TRBJ1-1	NA	TRBD1	CAISEYEGGYSEAFF	TGTGCCATCAGTGAGTATGAAGGGGGCTATTCTGAAGCTTTCTTT
TRBV5-1	TRBJ2-1	NA	TRBD2	CASSLGGGGSSYNEQFF	TGCGCCAGCAGCTTGGGGGGCGGGGGAAGCTCCTACAATGAGCAGTTCTTC
TRBV28	TRBJ1-2	medium-sized	NA	CASSFRTGYTF	TGTGCCAGCAGTTTCAGGACTGGCTACACCTTC
TRBV2	TRBJ1-2	NA	NA	CASRAPNSLNIYGYTF	TGTGCCAGCAGAGCTCCGAACTCGCTTAATATATATGGCTACACCTTC
TRBV27	TRBJ1-3	NA	NA	CASGVSGNTIYF	TGTGCCAGTGGCGTCTCTGGAAACACCATATATTTT
TRBV14	TRBJ2-3	NA	TRBD2	CASSQTGLAGGFTDTQYF	TGTGCCAGCAGCCAAACAGGACTAGCGGGAGGGTTCACAGATACGCAGTATTTT
TRBV27	TRBJ2-7	NA	NA	CASSPTLSGVEQYF	TGTGCCAGCAGTCCCACTCTTTCCGGTGTCGAGCAGTACTTC
TRBV7-7	TRBJ2-7	NA	TRBD2	CASSDLLAEAPYEQYF	TGTGCCAGCAGCGATCTACTAGCGGAGGCTCCCTACGAGCAGTACTTC
TRBV2	TRBJ2-1	NA	NA	CASSKGSSYNEQFF	TGTGCCAGCAGCAAAGGAAGCTCCTACAATGAGCAGTTCTTC